This is a list of T cell receptor beta chains from one sample in a study of lymphopenia after photon versus proton radiotherapy. Sequencing used immunoSEQ multiplex PCR; TCRdb keeps in-frame clones, though not all of them. The sample shows 70,000 or so clones, just under 95% of them seen only once. The sample here was peripheral blood, taken from a patient treated with photon-based radiotherapy. Every receptor here comes from a woman aged 35 to 49 with cholangiocarcinoma. CDR3s include the opening cysteine and the closing phenylalanine or tryptophan. Each record gives: J gene, clone size, D gene, V gene, CDR3 DNA, CDR3 protein. The D gene is left open where the match is weak. Not all rows give a size; the values are once, few, many and, for expanded clones, a class.

>TRBJ2-7|.|TRBD2|TRBV7-3
TGTGCCAGCACCGGACTAGTTTCCTACGAGCAGTACTTC
CASTGLVSYEQYF
>TRBJ1-2|few|.|TRBV5-1
TGCGCCAGCAGCGTACAACAGGTGGATGGCTACACCTTC
CASSVQQVDGYTF
>TRBJ1-1|.|.|TRBV5-1
TGCGCCAGCAGCCCCGAGGGGATAGACACTGAAGCTTTCTTT
CASSPEGIDTEAFF
>TRBJ1-5|once|.|TRBV28
TGTGCCAGCAATGGGCGGAACAATCAGCCCCAGCATTTT
CASNGRNNQPQHF
>TRBJ1-2|.|TRBD1|TRBV6-1
TGTGCCAGCAGTCGCGGACAGGGGACTAACTATGGCTACACCTTC
CASSRGQGTNYGYTF
>TRBJ2-2|.|.|TRBV15
TGTGCCACCAGCAGAGATTCCCCCACAGGGACCGGGGAGCTGTTTTTT
CATSRDSPTGTGELFF
>TRBJ1-6|.|.|TRBV7-8
TGTGCCAGCAGCTTATTAGGCTCCGGCCGGGGGTATAATTCACCCCTCCACTTT
CASSLLGSGRGYNSPLHF
>TRBJ2-2|.|TRBD2|TRBV30
TGTGCCAAAACTAGCGGATTGAACACCGGGGAGCTGTTTTTT
CAKTSGLNTGELFF
>TRBJ2-2|.|.|TRBV19
TGTGCCAGTAGTGTGACCCAAGACGGGGAGCTGTTTTTT
CASSVTQDGELFF
>TRBJ2-3|.|TRBD2|TRBV7-3
TGTGCCAGCAGCTTCCTTAGCGGGGCCACAGATACGCAGTATTTT
CASSFLSGATDTQYF
>TRBJ1-3|once|.|TRBV15
TGTGCCACCAGCAGAGATGGTGTCTTAAGGGGCCGCCTATATTTT
CATSRDGVLRGRLYF
>TRBJ1-5|.|TRBD1|TRBV28
TGTGCCAGCAGCGGGCCGGGACAGGGGCAGCCCCAGCATTTT
CASSGPGQGQPQHF
>TRBJ1-1|.|.|TRBV7-9
TGTGCCAGCAGCTTAGAGTTGGGTGAAGCTTTCTTT
CASSLELGEAFF
>TRBJ2-7|.|.|TRBV7-9
TGTGCCAGCAGCCCCTCAGGTTCCTACGAGCAGTACTTC
CASSPSGSYEQYF
>TRBJ2-1|.|TRBD1|TRBV9
TGTGCCAGCAGCCCCTGGACAGGGGGCAATGAGCAGTTCTTC
CASSPWTGGNEQFF
>TRBJ2-5|.|.|TRBV27
TGTGCCAGCAGACCCCGCGGGGCAGGAGAGACCCAGTACTTC
CASRPRGAGETQYF
>TRBJ1-5|.|.|TRBV25-1
TGTGCCAGCAGCCCCGAGGGATACAATCAGCCCCAGCATTTT
CASSPEGYNQPQHF
>TRBJ1-6|.|.|TRBV2
TGTGCCAGCAGGGGCCCGGAGGGATTCGTGTCTAATTCACCCCTCCACTTT
CASRGPEGFVSNSPLHF
>TRBJ2-7|.|TRBD2|TRBV6-5
TGTGCCATCAGTGGACTAGCGGATCTCTCCTACGAGCAGTACTTC
CAISGLADLSYEQYF
>TRBJ2-7|.|TRBD1|TRBV16
TGTGCCAGCAGCCGTCTTCGCCCGACAGGGGCCGACTACGAGCAGTACTTC
CASSRLRPTGADYEQYF
>TRBJ2-7|.|.|TRBV18
TGTGCCAGCTCACCAGGCGGGTGGAACTACGAGCAGTACTTC
CASSPGGWNYEQYF
>TRBJ2-5|.|TRBD2|TRBV5-1
TGCGCCAGCAGCTTGACCGGACTAGCGGGGGGCCAAGAGACCCAGTACTTC
CASSLTGLAGGQETQYF
>TRBJ1-2|.|.|TRBV6-6
TGTGCCAGCATCGGCCGGAACTATGGCTACACCTTC
CASIGRNYGYTF
>TRBJ1-5|few|.|TRBV9
TGTGCCAGCAGCGTAGGAGGGACGGGAAATCAGCCCCAGCATTTT
CASSVGGTGNQPQHF
>TRBJ1-2|.|.|TRBV7-6
TGTGCCAGCAGCTCATCATCAGGAGGGTATGGCTACACCTTC
CASSSSSGGYGYTF
>TRBJ2-7|.|.|TRBV5-1
TGCGCCAGCAGCTTTGCTAGCGAGGACTCCTACGAGCAGTACTTC
CASSFASEDSYEQYF
>TRBJ2-7|.|TRBD1|TRBV30
TGTGCCTGGGGACAGGGACCTTCCTACGAGCAGTACTTC
CAWGQGPSYEQYF
>TRBJ2-2|.|TRBD1|TRBV5-1
TGCGCCAGCCTCCGGGACAGAACCACCGGGGAGCTGTTTTTT
CASLRDRTTGELFF
>TRBJ1-5|.|.|TRBV16
TGTGCCAGCAGCTACCCACGGCAGCCCCAGCATTTT
CASSYPRQPQHF
>TRBJ1-5|once|TRBD1|TRBV19
TGTGCCAGTAGTATGGGGCGGGGGGGACAGCTCAATCAGCCCCAGCATTTT
CASSMGRGGQLNQPQHF
>TRBJ2-5|.|TRBD1|TRBV10-2
TGCGCCAGCAGCAGAACAGGGGACGGAGAGACCCAGTACTTC
CASSRTGDGETQYF
>TRBJ2-1|.|.|TRBV10-2
TGCGCCAGCAGTGAGTCGGGGCGGGGACGCTACAATGAGCAGTTCTTC
CASSESGRGRYNEQFF
>TRBJ1-2|.|TRBD1|TRBV5-1
TGCGCCAGCTCTGACAGGGACTATGGCTACACCTTC
CASSDRDYGYTF
>TRBJ1-5|.|.|TRBV29-1
TGCAGCGTTGAACTGGGGCCCAATCAGCCCCAGCATTTT
CSVELGPNQPQHF
>TRBJ2-7|.|TRBD2|TRBV5-4
TGTGCCAGCAGCTTGGGGCTAGCGGGGAGCACCTACGAGCAGTACTTC
CASSLGLAGSTYEQYF
>TRBJ2-7|.|.|TRBV7-8
TGTGCCAGCAGCCAACAATACGGGGGCGGGTACGCGCTCTCCCTACGTTACGAGCAGTACTTC
CASSQQYGGGYALSLRYEQYF
>TRBJ1-2|.|.|TRBV28
TGTGCCAGCAGGGAAGGGATCGTCTATGGCTACACCTTC
CASREGIVYGYTF
>TRBJ1-2|.|.|TRBV11-2
TGTGCCAGCAGCTTAGTAATGGGTGACAGCTATGGCTACACCTTC
CASSLVMGDSYGYTF
>TRBJ1-6|.|.|TRBV7-8
TGTGCCAGCAGCTTAGTCTCCTGGGCTCAGGGGTATAATTCACCCCTCCACTTT
CASSLVSWAQGYNSPLHF
>TRBJ2-7|.|TRBD2|TRBV2
TGTGCCAGCAGGGCTAGCGGGGGCCGTTACGAGCAGTACTTC
CASRASGGRYEQYF